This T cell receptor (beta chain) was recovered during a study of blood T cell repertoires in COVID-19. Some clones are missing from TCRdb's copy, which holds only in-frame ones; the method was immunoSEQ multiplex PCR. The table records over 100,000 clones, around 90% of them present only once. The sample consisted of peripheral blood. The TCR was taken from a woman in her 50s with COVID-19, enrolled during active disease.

The CDR3 DNA follows: TGTGCCAGCAGTTTACGGGAAGAGACCCAGTACTTC. Amino acids: CASSLREETQYF. This chain joins TRBV12-3 or TRBV12-4 and TRBJ2-5, with D unclear. The CDR3 loop spans 12 amino acids. Between the trimmed V and J ends, which lost 2 bases and 3 bases, there was a span of 4 bases.